The entry that follows covers one T cell receptor beta chain sequence. Its specificity is not known. The CDR3 is 15 residues long. The germline V gene encodes CDR1 SNHLY and CDR2 FYNNEI. With 8 bases clipped from V and 0 bases from J, the junction kept 7 bases outside the gene matches. Cells sorted by CD45RO/CCR7/CD25/CD127/CD95/CD27 comprised CD4+ naive, central memory, regulatory and stem cell-like memory cells. All sorted populations exceeded 95% purity. What was sequenced were expressed TCRB transcripts, since all of the isolated RNA had been reverse transcribed. The data were produced by immunoSEQ multiplex PCR, yet TCRdb's version contains in-frame clones alone and is incomplete. The sample has hundreds of thousands of clones, roughly 70% seen once; the top ten hold around 0.05%. The data originate from a study of beta chain features in type 1 diabetes. Study-wide findings and caveats: Type 1 diabetes patients had fewer VDJ junction insertions and more deletions.

Source material: naive CD4+ T cells from blood. The chain joins TRBV2 to TRBJ1-3, with 7 positions matching TRBD1. This sequence was found in a man between 25 and 39 years old in good health. The CDR3: CASQRQGTSGNTIYF. In nucleotides, the CDR3 is TGTGCCAGCCAACGACAGGGTACCTCTGGAAACACCATATATTTT.